Below are 32 T cell receptor beta chains sequenced from a single sample in a study of T cell changes during pregnancy in multiple sclerosis. TCRdb's copy holds only in-frame clones and misses some; the assay was immunoSEQ multiplex PCR. Of over 45,000 clones listed, around nine tenths are singletons. The input for sequencing was peripheral blood, taken in the first trimester of pregnancy. Receptors were obtained from a female donor in good health, enrolled as a control in a pregnancy study.

In this sample, this clone turned up a few times. J is TRBJ1-1 and V is TRBV5-1, with 8 bases matching TRBD1. Germline trimming cut 5 bases from V and 7 bases from J; bases unmatched to any gene: 4. The CDR3 consists of 12 residues. Looked up from germline, CDR1 is SGHRS and CDR2 is YFSETQ. CDR3 sequence: CASRLGQGEAFF. The CDR3 DNA sequence: TGCGCCAGCAGGCTAGGACAGGGTGAAGCTTTCTTT.

The V and J genes are TRBV5-8 and TRBJ1-5, with 7 bases identical to TRBD1. V dropped 0 bases and J dropped 4; count of bases not matched to a gene: 1. The CDR3 has 14 amino acids. Germline V lookup: CDR1 SGHTS, CDR2 YDEGEE. The CDR3 spells CASSLEQGNQPQHF. CDR3 DNA: TGTGCCAGCAGCTTGGAACAGGGGAATCAGCCCCAGCATTTT.

A remark on this clone: The same CDR3 can be traced to other DNA sequences in this sample. The V and J genes are TRBV6-1 and TRBJ2-5; 8 bases fit TRBD2. Germline V lookup: CDR1 MNHNS, CDR2 SASEGT. CDR3 length equals 14 residues. Trimming at V came to 9 bases and at J to 2 bases, leaving 8 bases not matched to a gene. In DNA form, the CDR3 reads TGTGCCAGTTCCCCGGGACTAGTTCAAGAGACCCAGTACTTC. This codes for CASSPGLVQETQYF.

The chain joins TRBV19 to TRBJ1-4, with 12 bases matching TRBD1. Unmatched junction bases numbered 15, after V lost 5 bases and J lost 8 bases. This CDR3 contains 18 residues. CDR1 and CDR2 from the germline V gene are LNHDA and SQIVND (reference sequence). CDR3 nucleotide sequence: TGTGCCAGTAGTTTCGGGACAGGGGGCGTTTTTTTTCGAGAAAAACTGTTTTTT. Translated, it gives CASSFGTGGVFFREKLFF.

This CDR3 reads CASSQRGSSTDTQYF. The CDR3 DNA is TGTGCCAGCTCCCAAAGGGGCAGTAGCACAGATACGCAGTATTTT. The chain joins TRBV11-3 to TRBJ2-3; tentative D call: TRBD1 (5 bases). Germline loops: CDR1 SGHNT, CDR2 YENEEA. This CDR3 region has 15 residues. The germline V and J ends were trimmed by 8 bases and 0 bases, with 15 bases remaining between them.

The chain links TRBV2 to TRBJ2-2, with TRBD1 matching 8 bases. CDR1 is SNHLY and CDR2 is FYNNEI in the germline V gene. J lost 0 bases, V lost 9 bases, and 3 bases had no gene match. The CDR3 has 14 residues. This CDR3 is CARDRASNTGELFF. CDR3 DNA: TGTGCCAGGGACAGGGCGTCGAACACCGGGGAGCTGTTTTTT.

In its sample, this clone was seen a few times. The CDR3 coding sequence is TGTGCCAGCAGCATGACAGGGGGTGTGGACACTGAAGCTTTCTTT. It specifies CASSMTGGVDTEAFF. V is TRBV4-2 and J is TRBJ1-1; TRBD1 matches 9 bases. V was pared by 5 bases and J by 3 bases, with 7 bases of the junction left unmatched. The CDR3 has 15 amino acids. Per the germline V gene, CDR1 is LGHNA and CDR2 is YNFKEQ.

This chain joins TRBV5-1 and TRBJ1-2, with TRBD1 matching 7 bases. The germline V gene encodes CDR1 SGHRS and CDR2 YFSETQ. The CDR3 loop spans 16 amino acids. With V trimmed by 0 bases and J by 8 bases, 13 bases remained unmatched. The CDR3 sequence: CASSLAGRTGGGGYTF. The CDR3 nucleotides read TGCGCCAGCAGCTTGGCGGGCCGGACAGGTGGCGGCGGCTACACCTTC.

The chain joins TRBV7-9 to TRBJ1-4; TRBD1 might be the D (5 bases). Germline V gives CDR1 SEHNR, CDR2 FQNEAQ (reference sequence). The length of the CDR3 is 12 residues. Trimming removed 4 bases at V and 8 bases at J, with 8 bases between. The CDR3 DNA sequence: TGTGCCAGCAGCTGGGGGGAAGAAAAACTGTTTTTT. Residues: CASSWGEEKLFF.

The chain joins TRBV15 to TRBJ2-3, with 8 bases that match TRBD1. CDR3 length: 16 amino acids. V shed 6 bases and J 5 bases; nucleotides not matched to a gene: 13. CDR1 LNHNV and CDR2 YYDKDF come from the germline V gene (reference sequence). CDR3 residues: CATRAKTGELEDTQYF. In DNA, the CDR3 is TGTGCCACCAGGGCGAAGACAGGGGAATTGGAAGATACGCAGTATTTT.

The chain is built from TRBV6-6 and TRBJ2-7; 11 nucleotides match TRBD1. Germline loops: CDR1 MNHNY, CDR2 SVGAGI (reference sequence). V gave up 7 bases and J gave up 6 bases; unmatched junction bases: 5. The CDR3 consists of 13 residues. Here the CDR3 reads CASISGQGGEQYF. The CDR3, as DNA: TGTGCCAGCATATCGGGACAGGGGGGCGAGCAGTACTTC.

The J gene is TRBJ2-7, the V gene TRBV2; 13 positions agree with TRBD2. This CDR3 spans 16 amino acids. V shed 8 bases and J 1 base; nucleotides not matched to a gene: 8. Germline-derived CDR1 and CDR2 are SNHLY and FYNNEI. The CDR3 DNA sequence: TGTGCCAGCGTGAGAAAGACTAGCGGGAGGTCCTACGAGCAGTACTTC. Protein product: CASVRKTSGRSYEQYF.

The V and J genes are TRBV11-2 and TRBJ2-3; 9 bases match TRBD1. Per the germline V gene, CDR1 is SGHAT and CDR2 is FQNNGV. V dropped 4 bases and J dropped 2; count of bases not matched to a gene: 7. The CDR3 contains 16 residues. In nucleotides, the CDR3 is TGTGCCAGCAGCTCCCGACAGGGGGAGTACACAGATACGCAGTATTTT. Protein: CASSSRQGEYTDTQYF. The full variable domain, completed using reference TRBV11-2 and TRBJ2-3, is EAGVAQSPRYKIIEKRQSVAFWCNPISGHATLYWYQQILGQGPKLLIQFQNNGVVDDSQLPKDRFSAERLKGVDSTLKIQPAKLEDSAVYLCASSSRQGEYTDTQYFGPGTRLTVL.

V usage is TRBV13 and J usage is TRBJ2-2, with a tentative D call TRBD2 (5 bases). The length of the CDR3 is 15 residues. Trimming removed 5 bases at V and 8 bases at J, with 18 bases between. Germline CDR1 and CDR2: PRHDT and FYEKMQ (reference sequence). The CDR3 region is CASSPLLDFAGELFF. The CDR3 DNA sequence: TGTGCCAGCAGCCCCCTACTAGACTTCGCGGGGGAGCTGTTTTTT.

The V and J genes are TRBV5-8 and TRBJ2-4; 8 nucleotides align to TRBD1. Germline assignment: CDR1 SGHTS and CDR2 YDEGEE. The V segment lost 2 bases and the J segment 0 bases; nucleotides outside the gene matches: 4. CDR3 length equals 16 residues. In nucleotides, the CDR3 is TGTGCCAGCAGCTTTGGACAGGGCCTAGCCAAAAACATTCAGTACTTC. This codes for CASSFGQGLAKNIQYF. The full variable domain, rest sourced from reference TRBV5-8 and TRBJ2-4, is EAGVTQSPTHLIKTRGQQATLRCSPISGHTSVYWYQQALGLGLQFLLWYDEGEERNRGNFPPRFSGRQFPNYSSELNVNALELEDSALYLCASSFGQGLAKNIQYFGAGTRLSVL.

The V and J genes are TRBV5-4 and TRBJ2-3; 8 bases align to TRBD2. The ends lost 0 bases at V and 6 bases at J; junction bases unmatched: 12. This CDR3 is built from 17 residues. Germline CDR1 and CDR2: SGHNT and YYREEE (reference sequence). The CDR3 region is CASSLGPGGGPKDTQYF. In DNA, the CDR3 is TGTGCCAGCAGCTTGGGCCCTGGCGGGGGGCCGAAGGATACGCAGTATTTT.

V gene TRBV30 combines with J gene TRBJ2-5; 13 nucleotides line up with TRBD2. V gave up 0 bases and J gave up 5 bases; unmatched junction bases: 6. CDR1 and CDR2 from the germline V gene are GTSNPN and SVGIG (reference sequence). The CDR3 totals 16 residues. DNA of the CDR3: TGTGCCTGGAGTGTAGGACTAGCGGGGGCCGGGGAGACCCAGTACTTC. It codes for CAWSVGLAGAGETQYF.

The chain has TRBV9 and TRBJ1-1, with D uncertain. Trimming took 0 bases from V and 11 from J, leaving 14 bases between them. The CDR3 sequence is 13 residues long. Germline CDR1 reads SGDLS; CDR2 reads YYNGEE. DNA for the CDR3: TGTGCCAGCAGCGTAGGGAGCGATACCGGCGCTTTCTTT. Protein sequence: CASSVGSDTGAFF.

The V call is TRBV19, the J call TRBJ1-5; no clear D gene. Trimming stripped 6 bases from V and 4 bases from J, with 7 bases between. Germline V gives CDR1 LNHDA, CDR2 SQIVND (reference sequence). The CDR3 totals 12 residues. Written as DNA, the CDR3 is TGTGCCAGTAGCCCCCGGAATCAGCCCCAGCATTTT. Its translation: CASSPRNQPQHF.

The CDR3 DNA reads as TGTGCCAGCAGCTTAGCAGAGGGTTTGGTCGGGGCCAACGTCCTGACTTTC. Its translation: CASSLAEGLVGANVLTF. This chain uses TRBV7-2 with TRBJ2-6, with a possible D match to TRBD2 (5 bases). The germline V and J ends were trimmed by 0 bases and 4 bases, with 13 bases remaining between them. Looked up from germline, CDR1 is SGHTA and CDR2 is FQGNSA. This CDR3 is 17 amino acids long.

The chain employs TRBV18 and TRBJ1-3; 9 bases agree with TRBD1. J gave up 2 bases and V 3 bases, and 5 bases lay outside the gene matches. This CDR3 is 16 amino acids long. CDR1 KGHSH and CDR2 LQKENI come from the germline V gene. CDR3 sequence (DNA): TGTGCCAGCTCACCTGAGACAGGGGGGACTGGAAACACCATATATTTT. Translated, it gives CASSPETGGTGNTIYF.

The chain combines TRBV19 with TRBJ1-4; TRBD1 matches 12 bases. CDR3 length: 16 residues. J gave up 7 bases and V 9 bases, and 12 bases lay outside the gene matches. The germline V gene encodes CDR1 LNHDA and CDR2 SQIVND (reference sequence). The CDR3 DNA reads as TGTGCCAGCCGGGACAGGGGGCGCGATCAGTCTGAAAAACTGTTTTTT. Translating gives CASRDRGRDQSEKLFF.

The chain uses TRBV4-1 and TRBJ2-2; possible D gene TRBD2, 7 bases. The CDR3 is 15 residues long. CDR1 MGHRA and CDR2 YSYEKL come from the germline V gene. V dropped 4 bases and J dropped 5 bases, with 14 bases sitting between them. Here the CDR3 reads CASSRGGALTGELFF. CDR3 bases: TGCGCCAGCAGCCGAGGGGGGGCGCTAACCGGGGAGCTGTTTTTT.

V and J are TRBV6-5 and TRBJ1-1; a weak D match, TRBD1 (5 bases). The CDR3 length is 14 residues. The germline V and J ends were trimmed by 4 bases and 5 bases, with 14 bases remaining between them. The germline CDR1 and CDR2 sequences are MNHEY and SVGAGI. CDR3 in amino acids: CASSWEGRLTEAFF. The CDR3 nucleotides are TGTGCCAGCAGTTGGGAGGGGCGACTTACTGAAGCTTTCTTT.

In its sample, this clone was seen a few times. This chain uses TRBV2 with TRBJ2-7, with no clear D. The CDR3 extends over 12 amino acids. Germline V gene data show CDR1 as SNHLY and CDR2 as FYNNEI. Trimming removed 3 bases from V and 8 bases from J, with 11 bases in between. The CDR3 spells CASSDLARKQYF. In DNA form, the CDR3 reads TGTGCCAGCAGTGACTTAGCCCGCAAGCAGTACTTC.

The chain is built from TRBV28 and TRBJ2-3, with a possible D match to TRBD2 (6 bases). The CDR3 spans 13 residues. Looked up from germline, CDR1 is MDHEN and CDR2 is SYDVKM. With 7 bases removed from V and 14 bases from J, the gap between germline ends came to 22 bases. The CDR3 loop is CASTGDFNIKRYF. The CDR3 DNA sequence: TGTGCCAGCACGGGGGACTTCAACATCAAGCGGTATTTT.

V is TRBV7-8 and J is TRBJ2-1; D is unresolved. Germline values: CDR1 SGHVS, CDR2 FQNEAQ. Trimming shortened V by 8 bases and J by 2 bases, and 13 bases separated the two germline ends. The CDR3 loop spans 14 amino acids. CDR3 coding DNA: TGTGCCAGCGTCGCGCCCGAGACCTACAATGAGCAGTTCTTC. This sequence encodes CASVAPETYNEQFF.

The chain recombines TRBV4-2 with TRBJ2-7; D is perhaps TRBD2 (6 bases). Looked up from germline, CDR1 is LGHNA and CDR2 is YNFKEQ. The V and J ends lost 0 bases and 7 bases respectively, with 19 bases between them. The CDR3 contains 16 residues. The CDR3 DNA follows: TGTGCCAGCAGCCAAGATTCGGGACTGCCCCTTTGGGAGCAGTACTTC. This translates into CASSQDSGLPLWEQYF.

The count of this clone is one. The gene calls are TRBV7-9 and TRBJ2-7; 8 bases are a match to TRBD2. CDR1 is SEHNR, CDR2 FQNEAQ, per germline (reference sequence). V shed 10 bases, J shed 5 bases, and the junction held 1 base outside the gene matches. The CDR3 runs to 10 residues. CDR3 bases: TGTGCCACGGGGGGGAACGAGCAGTACTTC. Residues: CATGGNEQYF. Complete variable domain (other parts from reference TRBV7-9 and TRBJ2-7): DTGVSQNPRHKITKRGQNVTFRCDPISEHNRLYWYRQTLGQGPEFLTYFQNEAQLEKSRLLSDRFSAERPKGSFSTLEIQRTEQGDSAMYLCATGGNEQYFGPGTRLTVT.

V gene TRBV6-4 combines with J gene TRBJ2-1; maybe TRBD2 (6 bases). Germline values: CDR1 MRHNA, CDR2 SNTAGT. V was trimmed by 2 bases and J by 0 bases, leaving 14 bases between them. This CDR3 is 17 amino acids long. The CDR3 DNA follows: TGTGCCAGCAGTGACCAGGGCGGGGTGAGCTCCTACAATGAGCAGTTCTTC. It specifies CASSDQGGVSSYNEQFF.

The chain uses TRBV11-3 and TRBJ2-1; the D is unclear. The CDR3 sequence is 11 residues long. CDR1 SGHNT and CDR2 YENEEA come from the germline V gene. Trimming cost V 5 bases and J 8 bases, with 7 bases left between them. The CDR3 loop reads CASSPGYEQFF. Written as DNA, the CDR3 is TGTGCCAGCAGCCCGGGTTATGAGCAGTTCTTC. The full variable domain, in which reference TRBV11-3 and TRBJ2-1 provide the parts outside the CDR3, is EAGVVQSPRYKIIEKKQPVAFWCNPISGHNTLYWYLQNLGQGPELLIRYENEEAVDDSQLPKDRFSAERLKGVDSTLKIQPAELGDSAVYLCASSPGYEQFFGPGTRLTVL.

V is TRBV28 and J is TRBJ1-2; 7 nucleotides align to TRBD1. Germline V gives CDR1 MDHEN, CDR2 SYDVKM. Germline trimming cut 3 bases from V and 4 bases from J; bases unmatched to any gene: 5. The CDR3 contains 14 residues. This CDR3 is CASSFQGVGYGYTF. CDR3 DNA: TGTGCCAGCAGTTTTCAGGGGGTCGGCTATGGCTACACCTTC.